One T cell receptor (beta chain) is described in this entry. Antigen: not known. The PCR had 60 Vbeta and 13 Jbeta primers. Here immunoSEQ multiplex PCR was the method, and the copy in TCRdb shows in-frame clones only, minus some. Here the sample spans roughly 130,000 clones, about 80% being singletons. The data stem from a study of cytomegalovirus exposure and HLA in healthy donors. V trimming: 4 bases; J trimming: 4 bases; junction bases outside the gene matches: 6. Germline values: CDR1 SGDLS, CDR2 YYNGEE. The CDR3 covers 15 residues. Study conclusions and caveats: In a later analysis, common viral pathogens appeared linked to several of the most significant clusters. Later analysis revealed greater clonal expansion in HLA-associated TCR beta chains than in equally common others.

V is TRBV9 and J is TRBJ2-2, with TRBD2 matching over 8 bases. This TCR was recovered from a human donor in good health. The sequenced sample consisted of PBMCs. CDR3 in DNA: TGTGCCAGCAGCCCCACGGGAGGGCCCACCGGGGAGCTGTTTTTT. Translating gives CASSPTGGPTGELFF.